The 21 T cell receptor beta chains reported below all come from one sample, sequenced in a study of cytomegalovirus exposure and HLA in healthy donors. Primers included in the PCR were 60 Vbeta and 13 Jbeta primers. Sequencing used immunoSEQ multiplex PCR; TCRdb keeps in-frame clones, though not all of them. The table lists 95,000 to 150,000 clones, less than 10% of them singletons, with approximately 6.6% in the top ten. Sequencing was performed on PBMCs. The receptors shown here come from a middle-aged woman in good health and CMV-seropositive.

J is TRBJ2-2 and V is TRBV6-1; D may be TRBD1 (5 bases). The V gene lost 8 bases and the J gene lost 4 bases, with 14 bases spanning the gap. Germline lookup yields CDR1 MNHNS and CDR2 SASEGT. The length of the CDR3 is 14 residues. The CDR3 sequence is CASGATAGTGELFF. The CDR3, as DNA: TGTGCCAGCGGGGCCACGGCCGGCACCGGGGAGCTGTTTTTT.

This clone showed up just a few times. This rearrangement joins TRBV5-1 to TRBJ2-7, with TRBD2 matching 9 bases. V lost 4 bases, J lost 1 base, and 3 bases stayed unmatched. Germline-derived CDR1 and CDR2 are SGHRS and YFSETQ. The CDR3 is made up of 14 amino acids. The CDR3 loop reads CASSNSGGSYEQYF. CDR3 bases: TGCGCCAGCAGCAATAGCGGGGGATCCTACGAGCAGTACTTC.

The chain joins TRBV7-3 to TRBJ2-5; 8 nucleotides line up with TRBD2. Germline CDR1 SGHTA, CDR2 FQGTGA. The V segment lost 3 bases and the J segment 5 bases; nucleotides outside the gene matches: 5. The CDR3 is made up of 14 amino acids. CDR3 protein: CASSFGGAGETQYF. The CDR3 DNA sequence: TGTGCCAGCAGCTTCGGGGGGGCCGGCGAGACCCAGTACTTC.

About this clone itself: The junction and the germline gene differ at one end; a read error may be behind it. The V call is TRBV5-1, the J call TRBJ1-2; weak D call: TRBD1 (5 bases). CDR1 and CDR2 (germline): SGHRS, YFSETQ. The CDR3 totals 14 residues. This CDR3 reads CASSTAGRKYGYTF. The CDR3 region has the DNA TGCGCCAGCAGCACGGCAGGGAGGAAATATGGCTACACCTTT.

The V and J genes are TRBV4-1 and TRBJ2-6, with D possibly matching TRBD1 (6 bases). Germline V gene sequence: CDR1 MGHRA, CDR2 YSYEKL. The CDR3 has 18 residues. Trimming took off 0 bases at V and 0 bases at J, with 12 bases between the two ends. The CDR3 region is CASSQDYRALSGANVLTF. CDR3 bases: TGCGCCAGCAGCCAAGATTACAGGGCCCTCTCTGGGGCCAACGTCCTGACTTTC.

V gene TRBV6-4 combines with J gene TRBJ1-5; D is possibly TRBD1 (6 bases). Germline loops: CDR1 MRHNA, CDR2 SNTAGT. This CDR3 contains 18 residues. Trimming removed 0 bases from V and 5 bases from J, with 20 bases in between. Here the CDR3 DNA reads TGTGCCAGCAGTGACTCGCAGGTCGAACAGGGTAAAGATCAGCCCCAGCATTTT. Translating gives CASSDSQVEQGKDQPQHF.

This chain's CDR3 is CASSIVQNTEAFF. DNA for the CDR3: TGTGCCAGTAGTATAGTACAGAACACTGAAGCTTTCTTT. The chain recombines TRBV19 with TRBJ1-1; D remains ambiguous. Germline V gene data show CDR1 as LNHDA and CDR2 as SQIVND (reference sequence). The V gene lost 1 base and the J gene lost 1 base, with 4 bases spanning the gap. The CDR3 is made up of 13 amino acids.

This clone has a handful of counts. This chain uses TRBV19 with TRBJ1-5; D unclear. This CDR3 is 15 amino acids long. V lost 5 bases and J 5 bases, leaving 16 bases between the germline ends. CDR1 is LNHDA, CDR2 SQIVND, per germline (reference sequence). The CDR3 nucleotides are TGTGCCAGTAGTTTGGTTTTTAGCCTGGATCAGCCCCAGCATTTT. This encodes CASSLVFSLDQPQHF.

This clone was detected a few times. The genes are TRBV29-1 and TRBJ2-3; D not resolved. Trimming left V 7 bases short and J 2 bases short, with 16 bases between. Germline V lookup: CDR1 SQVTM, CDR2 ANQGSEA. This CDR3 is 14 amino acids long. The CDR3 loop is CSAREHPITDTQYF. The DNA for the CDR3 is TGCAGCGCCCGCGAGCATCCCATCACAGATACGCAGTATTTT.

The rearrangement links TRBV10-2 to TRBJ1-2; possibly TRBD1 for D (6 bases). This CDR3 region has 17 residues. Germline V CDR1 and CDR2: WSHSY, SAAADI. Trimming pared 0 bases from V and 4 bases from J, leaving 18 bases between. DNA for the CDR3: TGCGCCAGCAGTGAGTCATGGGGACAAACTGGGGGCTATGGCTACACCTTC. Its translation is CASSESWGQTGGYGYTF.

The table lists this clone with a few counts. V gene TRBV14 combines with J gene TRBJ1-2; the match to TRBD1 covers 8 bases. With 4 bases clipped from V and 5 bases from J, the junction kept 6 bases outside the gene matches. CDR3 size: 14 residues. Looked up from germline, CDR1 is SGHDN and CDR2 is FVKESK. The CDR3 loop reads CASSPDRVGYGYTF. The CDR3, as DNA: TGTGCCAGCAGCCCGGACAGGGTCGGGTATGGCTACACCTTC.

This clone showed up just a few times. CDR3: CASSPASGFGSPDTQYF. CDR3 bases: TGCGCCAGCAGCCCGGCGTCCGGGTTTGGTTCCCCAGATACGCAGTATTTT. This rearrangement joins TRBV5-1 to TRBJ2-3; unclear D gene. The CDR3 length is 17 residues. V dropped 4 bases and J dropped 4 bases, with 22 bases sitting between them. Germline V CDR1 and CDR2: SGHRS, YFSETQ.

This clone occurred a few times. The rearrangement links TRBV15 to TRBJ2-1, with 9 bases lining up with TRBD1. The junction had 5 bases not matched to a gene; V was cut back by 0 bases and J by 8 bases. The CDR3 totals 15 residues. Germline V CDR1 and CDR2: LNHNV, YYDKDF (reference sequence). CDR3 nucleotide sequence: TGTGCCACCAGCAGAGAGAGGACAGGGGCCGATGAGCAGTTCTTC. Its protein is CATSRERTGADEQFF.

This chain joins TRBV15 and TRBJ1-5, with D hard to call. The V gene's germline CDR1 is LNHNV and CDR2 YYDKDF (reference sequence). This CDR3 comprises 12 residues. Trimming took off 5 bases at V and 11 bases at J, with 13 bases between the two ends. The CDR3 loop is CATSLDITAQHF. DNA for the CDR3: TGTGCCACCAGCTTAGATATTACGGCCCAGCATTTT.

This clone was picked up a small number of times. This chain links TRBV5-6 with TRBJ1-4; 7 bases are a match to TRBD1. Germline values: CDR1 SGHDT, CDR2 YYEEEE. CDR3 length equals 15 residues. Germline trimming cut 0 bases from V and 5 bases from J; bases unmatched to any gene: 4. CDR3 nucleotide sequence: TGTGCCAGCAGCTTGGCGCTACAGGGGAATGAAAAACTGTTTTTT. As protein: CASSLALQGNEKLFF. Full variable domain (outside the CDR3, taken from reference TRBV5-6 and TRBJ1-4): DAGVTQSPTHLIKTRGQQVTLRCSPKSGHDTVSWYQQALGQGPQFIFQYYEEEERQRGNFPDRFSGHQFPNYSSELNVNALLLGDSALYLCASSLALQGNEKLFFGSGTQLSVL.

V is TRBV9 and J is TRBJ1-4, with D uncertain. Per the germline V gene, CDR1 is SGDLS and CDR2 is YYNGEE. This CDR3 spans 14 amino acids. V lost 2 bases to trimming and J lost 5 bases, with 10 bases between them. In nucleotides, the CDR3 is TGTGCCAGCAGCGTGAGGGAGGACAATGAAAAACTGTTTTTT. Translating gives CASSVREDNEKLFF.

The V gene is TRBV18, the J gene TRBJ1-5, with a possible D match to TRBD1 (5 bases). The CDR3 sequence is 12 residues long. Germline V gene lookup returns CDR1 KGHSH and CDR2 LQKENI. Deletions cut 6 bases from V and 6 bases from J, with 9 bases between. CDR3 in amino acids: CASSRGGQPQHF. The DNA of the CDR3 is TGTGCCAGCTCTCGGGGGGGTCAGCCCCAGCATTTT.

V and J are TRBV6-1 and TRBJ2-5; perhaps TRBD1 as D (6 bases). The J call could be wrong; TRBJ2-7 is a better fit for the DNA end. Germline V lookup: CDR1 MNHNS, CDR2 SASEGT. CDR3 length: 15 residues. The CDR3 protein is CASNRFIEGAYEQYF. CDR3 bases: TGTGCCAGCAATCGATTTATAGAGGGGGCCTACGAGCAGTACTTC.

The chain has TRBV9 and TRBJ1-1; 10 positions match TRBD1. Germline V lookup: CDR1 SGDLS, CDR2 YYNGEE. After removal of 3 bases from V and 1 base from J, the junction contained 3 bases not matched to a gene. The CDR3 spans 15 residues. The CDR3 nucleotides read TGTGCCAGCAGCGCAGGGGACAGGGGGAACACTGAAGCTTTCTTT. Its protein product is CASSAGDRGNTEAFF.

Only a few counts were recorded for this clone. The gene calls are TRBV6-1 and TRBJ2-7, with TRBD1 identical over 9 bases. This CDR3 contains 15 residues. V lost 4 bases to trimming and J lost 5 bases; unmatched junction nucleotides: 9. Germline V lookup: CDR1 MNHNS, CDR2 SASEGT. As DNA, the CDR3 is TGTGCCAGCAGTGGCCGGGACAGGGTAGCCCACGAGCAGTACTTC. Its translation: CASSGRDRVAHEQYF.

This clone came up a few times. The chain recombines TRBV11-3 with TRBJ2-7; no firm D call. The germline gives CDR1 SGHNT, CDR2 YENEEA. The CDR3 runs to 15 residues. V lost 0 bases and J lost 7, with 16 bases in between. This chain's CDR3 is CASSLDPVQAPEQYF. For the CDR3, the DNA is TGTGCCAGCAGCTTAGATCCGGTGCAGGCCCCGGAGCAGTACTTC.